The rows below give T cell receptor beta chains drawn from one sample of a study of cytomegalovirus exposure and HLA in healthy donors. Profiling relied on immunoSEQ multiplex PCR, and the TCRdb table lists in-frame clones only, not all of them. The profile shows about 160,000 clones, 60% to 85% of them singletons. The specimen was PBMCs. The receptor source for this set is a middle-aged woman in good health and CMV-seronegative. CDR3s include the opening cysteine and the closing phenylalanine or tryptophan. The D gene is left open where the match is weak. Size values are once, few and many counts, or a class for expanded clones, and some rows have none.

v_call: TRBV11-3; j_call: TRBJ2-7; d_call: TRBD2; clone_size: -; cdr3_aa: CASSPGTSGTYEQYF; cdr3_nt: TGTGCCAGCAGCCCCGGGACTAGCGGTACCTACGAGCAGTACTTC
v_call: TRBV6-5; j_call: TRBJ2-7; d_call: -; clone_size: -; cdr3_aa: CASSYATSSSYEQYF; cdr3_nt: TGTGCCAGCAGTTACGCGACTAGTTCTTCCTACGAGCAGTACTTC
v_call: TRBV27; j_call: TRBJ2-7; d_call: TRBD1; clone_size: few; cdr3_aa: CASSPIDRGDEQYF; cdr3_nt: TGTGCCAGCAGTCCGATAGACAGGGGTGACGAGCAGTACTTC
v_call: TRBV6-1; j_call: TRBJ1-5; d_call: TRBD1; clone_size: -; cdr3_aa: CASSAQNRGRNQPQHF; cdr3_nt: TGTGCCAGCAGTGCTCAGAACAGGGGTCGCAATCAGCCCCAGCATTTT
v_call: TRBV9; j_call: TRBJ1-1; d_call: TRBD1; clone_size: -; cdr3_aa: CASSVGGTGNTEAFF; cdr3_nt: TGTGCCAGCAGCGTAGGGGGGACAGGGAACACTGAAGCTTTCTTT
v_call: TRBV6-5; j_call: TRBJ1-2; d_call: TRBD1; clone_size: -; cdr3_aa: CASTQGARGGYTF; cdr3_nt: TGTGCCAGCACCCAGGGGGCGCGGGGTGGCTACACCTTC
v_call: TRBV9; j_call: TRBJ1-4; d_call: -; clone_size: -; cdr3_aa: CASSDYNEKLFF; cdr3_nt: TGTGCCAGCAGCGATTATAATGAAAAACTGTTTTTT
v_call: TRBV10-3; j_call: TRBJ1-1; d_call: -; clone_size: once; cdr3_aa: CAISESGPNTEAFF; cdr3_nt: TGTGCCATCAGTGAGTCGGGCCCGAACACTGAAGCTTTCTTT
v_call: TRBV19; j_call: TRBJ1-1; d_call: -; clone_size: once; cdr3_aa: CASRWGGDTEAFF; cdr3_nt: TGTGCCAGTAGATGGGGAGGGGATACTGAAGCTTTCTTT
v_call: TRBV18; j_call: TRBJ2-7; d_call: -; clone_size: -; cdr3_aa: CASSVTSSYEQYF; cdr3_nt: TGTGCCAGCTCAGTTACTAGTTCCTACGAGCAGTACTTC
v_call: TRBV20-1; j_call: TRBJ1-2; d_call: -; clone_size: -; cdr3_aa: CSARGYYGHTF; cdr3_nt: TGCAGTGCTAGAGGGTACTATGGCCACACCTTC
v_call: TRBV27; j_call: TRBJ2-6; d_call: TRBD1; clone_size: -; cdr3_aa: CASSLTGSGANVLTF; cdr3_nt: TGTGCCAGCAGCTTGACAGGGTCTGGGGCCAACGTCCTGACTTTC
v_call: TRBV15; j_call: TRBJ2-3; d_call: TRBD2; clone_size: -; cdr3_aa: CATSRDRHGGEDTQYF; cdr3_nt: TGTGCCACCAGCAGAGATCGACACGGGGGGGAAGATACGCAGTATTTT
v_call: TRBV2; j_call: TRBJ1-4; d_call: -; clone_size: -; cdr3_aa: CASRAGDGVEKLFF; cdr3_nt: TGTGCCAGCAGGGCAGGGGATGGAGTGGAAAAACTGTTTTTT
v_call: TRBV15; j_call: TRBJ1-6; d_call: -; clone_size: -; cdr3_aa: CATSSPRGGPNSPLHF; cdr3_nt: TGTGCCACCAGCAGTCCCAGGGGCGGACCTAATTCACCCCTCCACTTT
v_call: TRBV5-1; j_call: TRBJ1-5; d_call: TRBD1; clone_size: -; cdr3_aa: CASIQGESNQPQHF; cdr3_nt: TGCGCCAGCATCCAGGGGGAGAGCAATCAGCCCCAGCATTTT
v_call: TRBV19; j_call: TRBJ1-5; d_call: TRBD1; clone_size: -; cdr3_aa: CATHPRDRGGYSNQPQHF; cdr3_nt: TGTGCCACCCATCCCCGGGACAGGGGAGGGTATAGCAATCAGCCCCAGCATTTT
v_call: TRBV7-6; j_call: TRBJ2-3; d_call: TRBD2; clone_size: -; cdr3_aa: CASSYLAGGDRGGTQYF; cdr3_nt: TGTGCCAGCAGCTACCTAGCGGGGGGCGACCGAGGGGGTACGCAGTATTTT
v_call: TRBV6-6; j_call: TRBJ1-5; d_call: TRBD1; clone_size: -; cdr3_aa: CASSYQQGLSYQPQHF; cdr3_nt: TGTGCCAGCAGTTACCAACAGGGGCTAAGCTATCAGCCCCAGCATTTT
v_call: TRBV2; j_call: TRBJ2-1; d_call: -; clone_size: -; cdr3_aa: CASSEEGRGYNEQFF; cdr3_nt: TGTGCCAGCAGTGAAGAAGGGCGGGGCTACAATGAGCAGTTCTTC
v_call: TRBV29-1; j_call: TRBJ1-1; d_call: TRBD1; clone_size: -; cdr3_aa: CSVFGTALNTEAFF; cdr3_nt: TGCAGCGTCTTCGGGACAGCCTTGAACACTGAAGCTTTCTTT
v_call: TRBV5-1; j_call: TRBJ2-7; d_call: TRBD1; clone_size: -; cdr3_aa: CASSPGTVYDEQYF; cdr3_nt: TGCGCCAGCAGCCCCGGGACAGTTTACGACGAGCAGTACTTC
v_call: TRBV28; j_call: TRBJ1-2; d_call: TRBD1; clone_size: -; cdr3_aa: CASSLLGQDTYTF; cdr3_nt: TGTGCCAGCAGTTTATTGGGACAGGACACGTACACCTTC
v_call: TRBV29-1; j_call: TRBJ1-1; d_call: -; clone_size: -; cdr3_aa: CSVEGAGTEAFF; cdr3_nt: TGCAGCGTTGAAGGGGCGGGGACTGAAGCTTTCTTT
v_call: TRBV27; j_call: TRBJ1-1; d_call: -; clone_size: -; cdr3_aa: CASSRQNANTEAFF; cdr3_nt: TGTGCCAGCAGTAGACAGAATGCGAACACTGAAGCTTTCTTT
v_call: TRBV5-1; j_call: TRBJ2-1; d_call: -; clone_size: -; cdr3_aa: CASSLVGGSSYNEQFF; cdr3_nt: TGCGCCAGCAGCTTAGTCGGGGGAAGCTCCTACAATGAGCAGTTCTTC
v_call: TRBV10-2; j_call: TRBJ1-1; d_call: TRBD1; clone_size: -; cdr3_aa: CASSGTVNTEAFF; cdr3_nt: TGCGCCAGCAGCGGGACAGTGAACACTGAAGCTTTCTTT
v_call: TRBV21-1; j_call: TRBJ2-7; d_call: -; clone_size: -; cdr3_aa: CASSITRQGDELYEQYF; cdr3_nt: TGTGCCAGCAGCATCACCCGACAGGGGGACGAATTGTACGAGCAGTACTTC
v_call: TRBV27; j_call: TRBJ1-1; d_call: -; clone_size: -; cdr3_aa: CASSFFGVNTEAFF; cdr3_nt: TGTGCCAGCAGTTTTTTCGGGGTGAACACTGAAGCTTTCTTT
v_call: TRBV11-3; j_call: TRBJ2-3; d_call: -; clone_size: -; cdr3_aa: CASSLGVAGSTDTQYF; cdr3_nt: TGTGCCAGCAGCTTAGGGGTCGCGGGTAGCACAGATACGCAGTATTTT
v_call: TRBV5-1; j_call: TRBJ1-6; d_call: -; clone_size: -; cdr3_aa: CASSLAGSSYNSPLHF; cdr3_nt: TGCGCCAGCAGCTTGGCAGGTAGCTCCTATAATTCACCCCTCCACTTT
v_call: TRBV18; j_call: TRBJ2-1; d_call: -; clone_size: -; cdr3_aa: CASSPGRTDHNEQFF; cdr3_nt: TGTGCCAGCTCTCCAGGGCGGACAGACCACAATGAGCAGTTCTTC
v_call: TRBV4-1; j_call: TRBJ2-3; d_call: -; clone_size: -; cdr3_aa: CASSQGVGADTQYF; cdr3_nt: TGCGCCAGCAGCCAGGGTGTTGGGGCCGATACGCAGTATTTT
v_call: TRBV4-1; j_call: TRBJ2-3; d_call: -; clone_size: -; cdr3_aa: CASSQGDTTDTQYF; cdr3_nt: TGCGCCAGCAGCCAAGGAGACACCACAGATACGCAGTATTTT
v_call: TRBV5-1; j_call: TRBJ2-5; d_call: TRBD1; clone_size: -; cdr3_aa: CASSLQTGGAEETQYF; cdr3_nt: TGCGCCAGCAGCTTACAGACAGGGGGCGCGGAAGAGACCCAGTACTTC
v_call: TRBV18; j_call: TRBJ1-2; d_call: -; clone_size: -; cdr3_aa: CASSPIRDRANYGYTF; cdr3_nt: TGTGCCAGCTCACCAATCAGGGATCGGGCTAACTATGGCTACACCTTC
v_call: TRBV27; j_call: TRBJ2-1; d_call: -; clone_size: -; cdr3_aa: CASSLTPDKALWDEQFF; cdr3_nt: TGTGCCAGCAGTTTAACTCCGGACAAGGCCCTTTGGGATGAGCAGTTCTTC
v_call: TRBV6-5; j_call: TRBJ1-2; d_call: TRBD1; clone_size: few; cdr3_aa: CASSAIRGQIGYTF; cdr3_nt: TGTGCCAGCAGTGCAATCAGGGGGCAGATTGGCTACACCTTC
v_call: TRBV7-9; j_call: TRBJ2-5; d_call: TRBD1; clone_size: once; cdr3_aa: CATARTGRETQYF; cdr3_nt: TGTGCCACCGCCCGGACAGGGAGGGAGACCCAGTACTTC
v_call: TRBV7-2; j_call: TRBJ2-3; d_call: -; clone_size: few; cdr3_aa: CASSLQVVASTDTQYF; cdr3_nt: TGTGCCAGCAGCCTCCAAGTAGTCGCTAGCACAGATACGCAGTATTTT
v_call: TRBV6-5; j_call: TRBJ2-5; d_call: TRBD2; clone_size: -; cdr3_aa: CASSRLAGRAETQYF; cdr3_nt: TGTGCCAGCAGCCGACTAGCGGGGCGAGCTGAGACCCAGTACTTC
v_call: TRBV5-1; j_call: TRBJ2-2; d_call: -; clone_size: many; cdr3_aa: CASTSPISSPFSTGELFF; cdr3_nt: TGCGCCAGCACCTCGCCGATCTCTAGCCCGTTTTCCACCGGGGAGCTGTTTTTT
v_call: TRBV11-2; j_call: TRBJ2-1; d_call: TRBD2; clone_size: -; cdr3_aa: CASSQGLAGAYNEQFF; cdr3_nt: TGTGCCAGCAGCCAGGGACTAGCGGGGGCCTACAATGAGCAGTTCTTC
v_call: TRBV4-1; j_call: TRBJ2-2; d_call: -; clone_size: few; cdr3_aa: CASSPPFHRNTGELFF; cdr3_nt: TGCGCCAGCAGCCCCCCGTTCCACAGAAACACCGGGGAGCTGTTTTTT
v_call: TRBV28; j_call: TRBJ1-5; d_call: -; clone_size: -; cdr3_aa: CASSLGVAGDQPQHF; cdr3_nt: TGTGCCAGCAGTTTAGGAGTCGCCGGAGATCAGCCCCAGCATTTT
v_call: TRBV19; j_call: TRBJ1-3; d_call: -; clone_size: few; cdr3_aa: CASSTDHSVGNTIYF; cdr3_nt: TGTGCCAGTAGTACCGATCATAGTGTCGGAAACACCATATATTTT
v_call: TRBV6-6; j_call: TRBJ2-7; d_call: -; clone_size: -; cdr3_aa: CASSKDIYEQYF; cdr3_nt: TGTGCCAGCAGTAAGGACATCTACGAGCAGTACTTC
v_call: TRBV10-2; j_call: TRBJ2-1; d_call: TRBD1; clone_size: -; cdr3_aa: CASSGTGGGNEQFF; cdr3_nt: TGCGCCAGCAGCGGGACAGGAGGTGGCAATGAGCAGTTCTTC
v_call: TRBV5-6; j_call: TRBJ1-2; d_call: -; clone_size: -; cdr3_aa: CASSFGLNYGYTF; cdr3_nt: TGTGCCAGCAGCTTCGGACTAAACTATGGCTACACCTTC
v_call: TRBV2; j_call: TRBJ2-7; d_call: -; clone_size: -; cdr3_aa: CASSGDSTYEQYF; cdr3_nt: TGTGCCAGCAGCGGAGACAGCACCTACGAGCAGTACTTC
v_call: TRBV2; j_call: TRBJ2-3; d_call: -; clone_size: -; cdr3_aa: CASSSLTRSDTQYF; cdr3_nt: TGTGCCAGCAGTTCATTGACGAGGTCGGATACGCAGTATTTT
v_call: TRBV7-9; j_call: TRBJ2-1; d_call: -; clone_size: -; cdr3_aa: CASSLQSGEQFF; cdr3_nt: TGTGCCAGCAGCCTTCAATCGGGGGAGCAGTTCTTC
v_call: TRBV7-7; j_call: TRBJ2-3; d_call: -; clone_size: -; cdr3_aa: CASSLTPSQADTQYF; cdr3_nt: TGTGCCAGCAGCTTAACGCCTAGCCAAGCAGATACGCAGTATTTT
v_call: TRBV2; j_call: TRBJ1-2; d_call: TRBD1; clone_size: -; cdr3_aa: CASSVEPGTVYGYTF; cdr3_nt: TGTGCCAGCAGTGTCGAGCCGGGGACAGTCTATGGCTACACCTTC